The next 28 T cell receptor beta chains were all read from a single sample in a study of blood T cell repertoires in COVID-19. Only in-frame clones appear in the TCRdb table, and some are missing; sequencing was by immunoSEQ multiplex PCR. The sample carries 200,000 to 250,000 clones, about 83% recorded once. Sequences were obtained from PBMCs or T cells enriched from blood (not recorded which). The receptors shown here come from a woman in her thirties or forties who had recovered from COVID-19.

The gene calls are TRBV19 and TRBJ1-1; no clear D gene. This CDR3 has 16 residues. V dropped 0 bases and J dropped 8 bases, with 19 bases sitting between them. The germline V gene encodes CDR1 LNHDA and CDR2 SQIVND (reference sequence). CDR3 nucleotides: TGTGCCAGTAGTATAGATACTTACAGCTTATCGGGGGAAGCTTTCTTT. Amino acid sequence: CASSIDTYSLSGEAFF.

The chain couples TRBV28 to TRBJ2-1; maybe TRBD2 (6 bases). The V gene lost 5 bases and the J gene lost 2 bases, with 13 bases spanning the gap. Germline V gene data show CDR1 as MDHEN and CDR2 as SYDVKM. There are 15 residues in the CDR3. CDR3 protein: CASSPGGIPYNEQFF. The CDR3 bases are TGTGCCAGCAGTCCTGGGGGGATTCCCTACAATGAGCAGTTCTTC.

The chain couples TRBV2 to TRBJ1-2; D ambiguous. V lost 8 bases, J lost 1 base, and 8 bases lay in between. The CDR3 spans 12 residues. Germline CDR1 is SNHLY and CDR2 is FYNNEI. CDR3 sequence: CASGQDNYGYTF. CDR3 nucleotides: TGTGCCAGCGGTCAGGATAACTATGGCTACACCTTC.

This sequence joins TRBV30 and TRBJ1-6, with D unclear. Trimming shortened V by 0 bases and J by 0 bases, and 12 bases separated the two germline ends. Germline assignment: CDR1 GTSNPN and CDR2 SVGIG (reference sequence). The CDR3 consists of 17 residues. CDR3 sequence reads: CAWSVPPRSSYNSPLHF. The CDR3 DNA sequence: TGTGCCTGGAGTGTACCACCACGCAGCTCCTATAATTCACCCCTCCACTTT.

The chain couples TRBV27 to TRBJ2-5; a weak D match, TRBD2 (6 bases). V shed 5 bases and J shed 4 bases, with 14 bases lying between them. CDR1 MNHEY and CDR2 SMNVEV come from the germline V gene (reference sequence). The CDR3 covers 14 residues. The CDR3 is CASSLTRGGETQYF. The CDR3 DNA is TGTGCCAGCAGTCTGACCCGGGGAGGAGAGACCCAGTACTTC.

The rearrangement joins TRBV15 to TRBJ2-5, with 14 bases identical to TRBD2. This CDR3 is 16 amino acids long. Germline CDR1 and CDR2: LNHNV and YYDKDF (reference sequence). V was clipped by 4 bases and J by 1 base; unmatched bases: 2. The CDR3 nucleotides are TGTGCCACCAGCACCGGGACTAGCGGGGGCCAAGAGACCCAGTACTTC. Its translation: CATSTGTSGGQETQYF.

The V gene is TRBV20-1, the J gene TRBJ2-5; tentative D call: TRBD2 (6 bases). Germline values: CDR1 DFQATT, CDR2 SNEGSKA (reference sequence). This CDR3 comprises 11 residues. CDR3 nucleotides: TGCGGGGGGACCAGACGAGAGACCCAGTACTTC. Amino acid sequence: CGGTRRETQYF.

The chain joins TRBV14 to TRBJ2-5, with a weak D call TRBD1 (7 bases). This CDR3 spans 15 amino acids. Between the trimmed V and J ends, which lost 3 bases and 1 base, there was a span of 12 bases. The germline gives CDR1 SGHDN, CDR2 FVKESK. The DNA of the CDR3 is TGTGCCAGCAGCCAGACAGGGAGGCCCCAAGAGACCCAGTACTTC. Translation gives CASSQTGRPQETQYF.

This chain links TRBV28 with TRBJ1-1; D gene ambiguous. V gave up 3 bases and J gave up 6 bases, with 11 bases separating them. Germline CDR1 is MDHEN and CDR2 is SYDVKM. The CDR3 consists of 13 residues. CDR3 nucleotides: TGTGCCAGCAGTTTCGCCCAGTTTTCTGAAGCTTTCTTT. Amino acid sequence: CASSFAQFSEAFF.

The chain employs TRBV2 and TRBJ2-2, with TRBD1 matching over 8 bases. V shed 8 bases and J 4 bases; nucleotides not matched to a gene: 9. This CDR3 spans 15 amino acids. The V gene's germline CDR1 is SNHLY and CDR2 FYNNEI. The CDR3 nucleotides read TGTGCCAGCGAAATAGGACAGGGCGGCACCGGGGAGCTGTTTTTT. It is translated as CASEIGQGGTGELFF.

The chain combines TRBV11-3 with TRBJ1-3; D gene unclear. The ends were cut back, 4 bases at V and 0 bases at J, with 13 bases in the middle. CDR1 and CDR2 from the germline V gene are SGHNT and YENEEA. This CDR3 spans 16 amino acids. CDR3 nucleotide sequence: TGTGCCAGCAGCTCATGGGGAGAAGACTCTGGAAACACCATATATTTT. This translates into CASSSWGEDSGNTIYF.

The chain combines TRBV12-2 with TRBJ2-7; the table's D call TRBD2 went unverified against the DNA. TRBV12-2 represents a pseudogene. CDR3 length: 18 residues. CDR3 residues: CASRFPPGTSGPCYEQYV. The CDR3 nucleotides are TGTGCAAGTCGCTTCCCACCTGGGACTAGCGGGCCTTGCTACGAGCAGTACGTC.

The V and J genes are TRBV12-5 and TRBJ1-5; 7 bases agree with TRBD1. CDR1 is LGHNT and CDR2 is FRNRAP in the germline V gene. Trimming at V came to 5 bases and at J to 5 bases, leaving 6 bases not matched to a gene. The CDR3 length is 14 residues. The CDR3 DNA reads as TGTGCTAGTGGTCGACAGGGAATAGATCAGCCCCAGCATTTT. It is translated as CASGRQGIDQPQHF.

The chain uses TRBV6-2 or TRBV6-3 and TRBJ2-1; TRBD2 aligns across 13 bases. CDR3 size: 15 residues. Germline CDR1 is MNHEY and CDR2 is SVGEGT. The trim removed 5 bases at V and 8 bases at J, leaving 6 bases unmatched. The CDR3 nucleotides are TGTGCCAGCAGTCGAGGACTAGCGGGAGTCCATGAGCAGTTCTTC. Its protein is CASSRGLAGVHEQFF.

The chain has TRBV6-5 and TRBJ2-5; D is unresolved. The germline V gene encodes CDR1 MNHEY and CDR2 SVGAGI. Between the trimmed V and J ends, which lost 8 bases and 5 bases, there was a span of 15 bases. The CDR3 sequence is 13 residues long. The CDR3 region is CASGILGRETQYF. DNA of the CDR3: TGTGCCAGCGGAATACTGGGCCGGGAGACCCAGTACTTC.

The V gene is TRBV30, the J gene TRBJ1-1; D not resolved. Trimming took 5 bases from V and 0 from J, leaving 13 bases between them. The CDR3 runs to 14 residues. Germline V gene data show CDR1 as GTSNPN and CDR2 as SVGIG (reference sequence). The CDR3 protein is CAWSDLPMNTEAFF. DNA of the CDR3: TGTGCCTGGTCGGACTTACCGATGAACACTGAAGCTTTCTTT.

J is TRBJ2-1 and V is TRBV10-3, with TRBD2 identical over 8 bases. V was clipped by 8 bases and J by 10 bases; unmatched bases: 10. The germline CDR1 and CDR2 sequences are ENHRY and SYGVKD. There are 13 residues in the CDR3. For the CDR3, the DNA is TGTGCCATCGGACGGGAGGGCCAAGGAGAGCAGTTCTTC. Amino acids: CAIGREGQGEQFF.

The chain couples TRBV14 to TRBJ1-4, with D possibly matching TRBD1 (6 bases). CDR1 and CDR2 (germline): SGHDN, FVKESK. The CDR3 runs 15 residues. Between the trimmed V and J ends, which lost 4 bases and 7 bases, there was a span of 16 bases. This chain's CDR3 is CASSRSRGAGEKLFF. In nucleotides, the CDR3 is TGTGCCAGCAGCCGATCGCGGGGGGCTGGTGAAAAACTGTTTTTT.

The chain uses TRBV27 and TRBJ1-1; TRBD1 agrees at 7 bases. The V and J ends lost 5 bases and 5 bases, in that order; junction bases with no gene match: 14. This CDR3 is built from 16 residues. The germline V gene encodes CDR1 MNHEY and CDR2 SMNVEV (reference sequence). The CDR3 sequence is CASSPRTGVRITEAFF. The CDR3 coding sequence is TGTGCCAGCAGTCCCCGGACAGGTGTGAGGATAACTGAAGCTTTCTTT.

Remarks on this clone: This specimen includes other DNA sequences encoding the same CDR3. This rearrangement joins TRBV5-1 to TRBJ1-3; TRBD1 matches 8 bases. Germline V CDR1 and CDR2: SGHRS, YFSETQ. This CDR3 has 15 amino acids. V was clipped by 4 bases and J by 0 bases; unmatched bases: 3. The CDR3 here is CASSTTGDSGNTIYF. In nucleotides, the CDR3 is TGCGCCAGCAGCACGACAGGGGACTCTGGAAACACCATATATTTT.

V usage is TRBV18 and J usage is TRBJ2-7, with 8 bases fitting TRBD2. Per germline, CDR1 KGHSH and CDR2 LQKENI. Germline trimming cut 6 bases from V and 2 bases from J; bases unmatched to any gene: 9. The CDR3 is made up of 15 amino acids. CDR3 DNA: TGTGCCAGCTCTTCCGGGGGGGCCGGGCCCTACGAGCAGTACTTC. Its protein is CASSSGGAGPYEQYF.

This clone was seen a single time. V and J are TRBV21-1 and TRBJ1-1; TRBD1 is the table's D call, not checked against the DNA. TRBV21-1 is given as a pseudogene. The CDR3 totals 16 residues. CDR3 sequence: CASSLKGTDRGTEAFF. In nucleotides, the CDR3 is TGTGCCAGCAGCCTAAAGGGGACAGACAGGGGCACTGAAGCTTTCTTT.

This sequence joins TRBV18 and TRBJ2-3, with D maybe TRBD1 (5 bases). Germline V gives CDR1 KGHSH, CDR2 LQKENI. Between the trimmed V and J ends, which lost 2 bases and 4 bases, there was a span of 16 bases. The CDR3 covers 16 residues. CDR3 DNA: TGTGCCAGCTCACCAACAGGACCCACGGCCGCAGATACGCAGTATTTT. Encoded protein: CASSPTGPTAADTQYF.

The gene calls are TRBV18 and TRBJ2-3, with D perhaps TRBD2 (6 bases). In germline, CDR1 is KGHSH, CDR2 LQKENI. The CDR3 contains 14 residues. Trimming stripped 3 bases from V and 5 bases from J, with 12 bases between. The CDR3 reads CASSPERRGDTQYF. The CDR3 DNA is TGTGCCAGCTCACCCGAACGGAGGGGAGATACGCAGTATTTT.

This clone appeared a few times. The chain carries TRBV27 and TRBJ2-7; a weak D match, TRBD1 (6 bases). V shed 6 bases and J shed 7 bases, with 16 bases lying between them. The length of the CDR3 is 13 residues. CDR1 and CDR2 (germline): MNHEY, SMNVEV (reference sequence). CDR3: CASRSTGLGEQYF. The CDR3 nucleotides are TGTGCCAGCAGATCGACAGGATTGGGGGAGCAGTACTTC.

V and J are TRBV19 and TRBJ1-1, with no clear D. Germline CDR1 LNHDA, CDR2 SQIVND (reference sequence). This CDR3 has 13 amino acids. The V and J ends lost 3 bases and 7 bases respectively, with 12 bases between them. Here the CDR3 DNA reads TGTGCCAGTAGTATCGGCCCTCCGGGTGAAGCTTTCTTT. It specifies CASSIGPPGEAFF.

The rearrangement uses TRBV27 and TRBJ2-7; 10 bases match TRBD1. V shed 5 bases, J shed 3 bases, and the junction held 4 bases outside the gene matches. There are 14 residues in the CDR3. The germline V gene encodes CDR1 MNHEY and CDR2 SMNVEV (reference sequence). The CDR3 is CASSRTGGVYEQYF. DNA for the CDR3: TGTGCCAGCAGTCGGACAGGGGGAGTCTACGAGCAGTACTTC.

The rearrangement joins TRBV7-6 to TRBJ2-3; possible D gene TRBD1, 7 bases. The length of the CDR3 is 17 residues. V lost 5 bases and J 1 base, leaving 19 bases between the germline ends. Germline assignment: CDR1 SGHVS and CDR2 FNYEAQ. CDR3 region: CASSHATGRLGTDTQYF. For the CDR3, the DNA is TGTGCCAGCAGCCACGCGACAGGGAGGCTTGGCACAGATACGCAGTATTTT.